This T cell receptor beta chain was identified during a study of cytomegalovirus exposure and HLA in healthy donors. In the PCR, 60 Vbeta and 13 Jbeta primers were used. Libraries were prepared by immunoSEQ multiplex PCR; TCRdb keeps only in-frame clonotypes and omits some of them. The data hold hundreds of thousands of clones, with approximately 79% observed a single time. A word on this clone: What it binds is not known.

Trimming shortened V by 2 bases and J by 2 bases, and 8 bases separated the two germline ends. In germline, CDR1 is SGHRS, CDR2 YFSETQ. The CDR3 is 13 residues long. Overall study results and limits: Most of the TCR beta V segments (in an earlier analysis) were productive either about 90% or about 30% of the time. CMV serostatus alone was available as immune exposure information.

The clonotype originates from a male donor in good health and CMV-seronegative. Sequenced material: PBMCs. This chain links TRBV5-1 with TRBJ2-7; D is unclear. CDR3 region: CASSFEMTYEQYF. The CDR3 DNA sequence: TGCGCCAGCAGCTTCGAGATGACCTACGAGCAGTACTTC.